The rows below give T cell receptor beta chains drawn from one sample of a study of blood T cell repertoires in COVID-19. TCRdb's copy holds only in-frame clones and misses some; the assay was immunoSEQ multiplex PCR. The sample holds approximately 34,000 clones, about nine tenths seen once. Sequenced input: peripheral blood. The receptor source for this set is a man aged 55 to 69 with acute or convalescent COVID-19. CDR3s include the opening cysteine and the closing phenylalanine or tryptophan. Fields, in order: J gene, clone size, V gene, D gene, CDR3 DNA, CDR3 protein. D genes are given only for firm matches. Clone sizes are given selectively: once, few, many, or a class where the clone is expanded.

J: TRBJ2-7; size: -; V: TRBV10-3; D: TRBD2; DNA: TGTGCCATCAGTGAGAAGGGACCGCCGGGAGGCTACGAGCAGTACTTC; CDR3: CAISEKGPPGGYEQYF
J: TRBJ1-1; size: -; V: TRBV12-3/TRBV12-4; D: -; DNA: TGTGCCAGCAGCGTCCAGGTATTCACTGAAGCTTTCTTT; CDR3: CASSVQVFTEAFF
J: TRBJ1-5; size: -; V: TRBV19; D: -; DNA: TGTGCCAGTATGTACACCAGCAATCAGCCCCAGCATTTT; CDR3: CASMYTSNQPQHF
J: TRBJ2-2; size: -; V: TRBV4-1; D: TRBD2; DNA: TGCGCCAGCAGCCAGTATCGGACTAGCGGACCCGGCGGGGAGCTGTTTTTT; CDR3: CASSQYRTSGPGGELFF
J: TRBJ2-5; size: once; V: TRBV5-1; D: TRBD2; DNA: TGCGCCAGCAGCTTAGTCCTAGCGGGAGAAGAGACCCAGTACTTC; CDR3: CASSLVLAGEETQYF
J: TRBJ2-1; size: -; V: TRBV18; D: TRBD2; DNA: TGTGCCAGCTCACCCAGGAGCGGGAGCAATGAGCAGTTCTTC; CDR3: CASSPRSGSNEQFF
J: TRBJ2-7; size: -; V: TRBV9; D: -; DNA: TGTGCCAGCAGCGTAGGGGCTGGAGGCTCCTACGAGCAGTACTTC; CDR3: CASSVGAGGSYEQYF
J: TRBJ2-2; size: -; V: TRBV5-6; D: TRBD1; DNA: TGTGCCAGCACTGACCTACAGGGGGTCACCGGGGAGCTGTTTTTT; CDR3: CASTDLQGVTGELFF
J: TRBJ1-4; size: once; V: TRBV25-1; D: TRBD1; DNA: TGTGCCAGCAAGGACAGGGACAATGAAAAACTGTTTTTT; CDR3: CASKDRDNEKLFF
J: TRBJ2-2; size: once; V: TRBV11-2; D: TRBD2; DNA: TGTGCCAGCAGCCAAGCGGGGACCGGGGAGCTGTTTTTT; CDR3: CASSQAGTGELFF
J: TRBJ1-2; size: -; V: TRBV15; D: -; DNA: TGTGCCACCAGCAGAGGACCAGGCGGGGGGAACTATGGCTACACCTTC; CDR3: CATSRGPGGGNYGYTF
J: TRBJ1-4; size: -; V: TRBV25-1; D: -; DNA: TGTGCCAGCAGGACAGACTCTAATGAAAAACTGTTTTTT; CDR3: CASRTDSNEKLFF
J: TRBJ1-1; size: once; V: TRBV6-2/TRBV6-3; D: TRBD1; DNA: TGTGCCAGCAGTGTGGACAGGGCGGACACTGAAGCTTTCTTT; CDR3: CASSVDRADTEAFF
J: TRBJ1-1; size: -; V: TRBV7-2; D: TRBD1; DNA: TGTGCCAGCATCACCACGGGGACAGGGCCGGCTTTCTTT; CDR3: CASITTGTGPAFF
J: TRBJ1-1; size: -; V: TRBV5-4; D: TRBD1; DNA: TGTGCCAGCAGCTTGGACAGGGGGCTCGTCAGAGCTTTCTTT; CDR3: CASSLDRGLVRAFF
J: TRBJ1-1; size: few; V: TRBV6-1; D: -; DNA: TGTGCCAGCAGTGAACAGTTGAACACTGAAGCTTTCTTT; CDR3: CASSEQLNTEAFF
J: TRBJ2-1; size: -; V: TRBV6-2/TRBV6-3; D: -; DNA: TGTGCCAGCAGCCCACAGGACAGCACCCGAAGTGAGCAGTTCTTC; CDR3: CASSPQDSTRSEQFF
J: TRBJ1-2; size: -; V: TRBV7-9; D: -; DNA: TGTGCAACAGCGGTTCTTTCTAACTATGGCTACACCTTC; CDR3: CATAVLSNYGYTF
J: TRBJ2-3; size: -; V: TRBV30; D: TRBD2; DNA: TGTGCCTGGAGTAGCGGGATGAGGGCAGATACGCAGTATTTT; CDR3: CAWSSGMRADTQYF
J: TRBJ2-3; size: -; V: TRBV5-1; D: -; DNA: TGCGCCAGCAGCCCCCGCCCCGGGGACACAGATACGCAGTATTTT; CDR3: CASSPRPGDTDTQYF
J: TRBJ2-2; size: -; V: TRBV18; D: TRBD2; DNA: TGTGCCAGCTCACCATCGGGACTAGCGGGAGGAAACACCGGGGAGCTGTTTTTT; CDR3: CASSPSGLAGGNTGELFF
J: TRBJ1-3; size: -; V: TRBV18; D: -; DNA: TGTGCCAGCTCGACCACAGGGAGCTCTGGAAACACCATATATTTT; CDR3: CASSTTGSSGNTIYF
J: TRBJ2-5; size: -; V: TRBV4-2; D: -; DNA: TGTGCCAGCAGCCAATTTGGAGGGAGGCAAGAGACCCAGTACTTC; CDR3: CASSQFGGRQETQYF
J: TRBJ2-5; size: once; V: TRBV2; D: -; DNA: TGTGCCAGCAGTGCTATGGTACCCAGGGAGACCCAGTACTTC; CDR3: CASSAMVPRETQYF
J: TRBJ2-1; size: -; V: TRBV6-5; D: -; DNA: TGTGCCAGCGCCGCGGAGAGCTCCTACAATGAGCAGTTCTTC; CDR3: CASAAESSYNEQFF
J: TRBJ2-4; size: -; V: TRBV19; D: -; DNA: TGTGCCAGCTCGACCCCGACAGGAAGCATTCAGTACTTC; CDR3: CASSTPTGSIQYF
J: TRBJ1-2; size: -; V: TRBV6-1; D: TRBD1; DNA: TGTGCCAGCAGTGAAAGGCCCTGGGACAGGGGCCCCTATGGCTACACCTTC; CDR3: CASSERPWDRGPYGYTF
J: TRBJ2-2; size: -; V: TRBV2; D: -; DNA: TGTGCCAGCAGCGGCACCGGGGAGCTGTTTTTT; CDR3: CASSGTGELFF
J: TRBJ1-4; size: -; V: TRBV7-6; D: -; DNA: TGTGCCAGCAGCTTAGCCCAGGGAACCTATGAAAAACTGTTTTTT; CDR3: CASSLAQGTYEKLFF
J: TRBJ2-7; size: once; V: TRBV2; D: -; DNA: TGTGCCAGCAGTCTTACACGTAACTCCTACGAGCAGTACTTC; CDR3: CASSLTRNSYEQYF
J: TRBJ2-1; size: few; V: TRBV7-2; D: TRBD2; DNA: TGTGCCAGCAGCAGGGACTACTCGGGGGGAAATGAGCAGTTCTTC; CDR3: CASSRDYSGGNEQFF
J: TRBJ2-5; size: -; V: TRBV5-1; D: -; DNA: TGCGCCAGCAGCTTGGAAGCCCGGGAGACCCAGTACTTC; CDR3: CASSLEARETQYF
J: TRBJ2-2; size: -; V: TRBV7-9; D: TRBD2; DNA: TGTGCCAGCAGCTTAGGGGGACTAGAAGGAACCGGGGAGCTGTTTTTT; CDR3: CASSLGGLEGTGELFF
J: TRBJ2-3; size: -; V: TRBV2; D: -; DNA: TGTGCCAGCAGTGAGTACTTGAGGGTTAGCACAGATACGCAGTATTTT; CDR3: CASSEYLRVSTDTQYF
J: TRBJ1-6; size: -; V: TRBV3-1/TRBV3-2; D: -; DNA: TGTGCCAGCAGCCAAGACTCTCTTCTAGGTTCACCCCTCCACTTT; CDR3: CASSQDSLLGSPLHF
J: TRBJ1-2; size: -; V: TRBV4-2; D: TRBD1; DNA: TGTGCCAGCAGCCCCCCGGACAGGGTAGAGGGCTACACCTTC; CDR3: CASSPPDRVEGYTF
J: TRBJ1-3; size: -; V: TRBV19; D: TRBD1; DNA: TGTGCCAGTAGTAGGACAGGGCGCCCTGGAAACACCATATATTTT; CDR3: CASSRTGRPGNTIYF